One sample yielded the 29 T cell receptor beta chains listed below, sequenced in a study of CD8 T cells in ankylosing spondylitis. TCRdb recomputed calls from the 5' RACE reads with MiXCR, one row per CDR3 protein. Counted here are 25,000 to 35,000 distinct CDR3 sequences, 14% occurring once; the ten biggest clones make up around 40%. The sequencing input was blood. These receptors all stem from a male donor with ankylosing spondylitis or in good health (not recorded which).

The rearrangement joins TRBV6-1 to TRBJ2-1; 9 nucleotides align to TRBD1. V gave up 3 bases and J gave up 4 bases; unmatched junction bases: 4. In germline, CDR1 is MNHNS, CDR2 SASEGT. This CDR3 is 15 amino acids long. CDR3 DNA sequence: TGTGCCAGCAGTGACGGACAGGGGAGGTACAATGAGCAGTTCTTC. This gives the protein CASSDGQGRYNEQFF.

As concerns this clonotype: Without the conserved terminal phenylalanine or tryptophan, this CDR3 likely stems from a read error. It is unclear where the CDR3 begins or ends on the DNA, so no DNA is shown, and the CDR3 is as TCRdb lists it. J is TRBJ2-7 and V is TRBV12-3 or TRBV12-4; no DNA check was done on the table's D call, TRBD1. From its first to its last residue, the CDR3 has 12 amino acids. The CDR3 spells CASSFHGTGVNL.

The chain combines TRBV28 with TRBJ2-5; possible D gene TRBD1, 5 bases. Trimming took 3 bases from V and 0 from J, leaving 14 bases between them. The CDR3 totals 16 residues. Germline V gene sequence: CDR1 MDHEN, CDR2 SYDVKM. The CDR3 DNA follows: TGTGCCAGCAGTTTTGTTGGGGCCTCGTACCAAGAGACCCAGTACTTC. It codes for CASSFVGASYQETQYF.

This clonotype was recorded many times. The chain combines TRBV12-3 or TRBV12-4 with TRBJ1-4; D is ambiguous. There are 15 residues in the CDR3. V lost 8 bases to trimming and J lost 7 bases, with 20 bases between them. In DNA, the CDR3 is TGTGCCAGCGTGAACTTTGGGTCGAGAGGTGAAAAACTGTTTTTT. Translated: CASVNFGSRGEKLFF.

The chain couples TRBV21-1 to TRBJ1-5; TRBD1 was called by the table and not checked on the DNA. TRBV21-1 is reported as a pseudogene. The CDR3 length is 12 residues. CDR3 nucleotides: TGTGCCAGCAGCAAATGGGGCGAGCCCCAGCATTTT. Its translation: CASSKWGEPQHF.

The chain couples TRBV4-3 to TRBJ2-3; 10 bases agree with TRBD2. The germline CDR1 and CDR2 sequences are LGHNA and YSLEER. The CDR3 loop spans 17 amino acids. After removal of 1 base from V and 0 bases from J, the junction contained 4 bases not matched to a gene. CDR3 coding DNA: TGCGCCAGCAGCCAAGGGGGACTAGCGTCGAGCACAGATACGCAGTATTTT. This encodes CASSQGGLASSTDTQYF.

The genes are TRBV6-6 and TRBJ2-2; no clear D gene. The CDR3 sequence is 15 residues long. The germline gives CDR1 MNHNY, CDR2 SVGAGI (reference sequence). V lost 5 bases and J 1 base, leaving 11 bases between the germline ends. CDR3: CASSPQWENTGELFF. In nucleotides, the CDR3 is TGTGCCAGCAGTCCCCAGTGGGAGAACACCGGGGAGCTGTTTTTT.

The chain has TRBV28 and TRBJ2-1; TRBD2 agrees at 9 bases. Germline values: CDR1 MDHEN, CDR2 SYDVKM. The CDR3 spans 15 residues. The V and J ends lost 6 bases and 4 bases, in that order; junction bases with no gene match: 7. CDR3 nucleotide sequence: TGTGCCAGCAGGGTCGGTCTAGCGGGGTACAATGAGCAGTTCTTC. Translated: CASRVGLAGYNEQFF.

The gene calls are TRBV27 and TRBJ1-4; D unresolved. The length of the CDR3 is 16 residues. Looked up from germline, CDR1 is MNHEY and CDR2 is SMNVEV (reference sequence). Between the trimmed V and J ends, which lost 5 bases and 7 bases, there was a span of 20 bases. As DNA, the CDR3 is TGTGCCAGCAGTCGTACTTCGGGATTCGCGGGTGAAAAACTGTTTTTT. It codes for CASSRTSGFAGEKLFF.

In its sample, this clonotype was seen many times. The V gene is TRBV7-2, the J gene TRBJ2-1; no firm D call. V was cut by 2 bases and J by 8 bases, with 10 bases left in between. This CDR3 comprises 13 residues. CDR1 SGHTA and CDR2 FQGNSA come from the germline V gene. CDR3 protein: CASSLYPADEQFF. The CDR3 DNA sequence: TGTGCCAGCAGCTTATACCCGGCGGATGAGCAGTTCTTC.

J is TRBJ2-3 and V is TRBV29-1; D call uncertain. CDR1 and CDR2 from the germline V gene are SQVTM and ANQGSEA. The CDR3 sequence is 13 residues long. Trimming cost V 4 bases and J 6 bases, with 14 bases left between them. The CDR3 region is CSVGGRSVDTQYF. CDR3 in DNA: TGCAGCGTTGGTGGTAGGTCAGTGGATACGCAGTATTTT.

This clonotype was detected only a few times. The V call is TRBV6-2 or TRBV6-3, the J call TRBJ2-2; D not resolved. V lost 3 bases, J lost 2 bases, and 16 bases lay in between. CDR1 and CDR2 from the germline V gene are MNHEY and SVGEGT. This CDR3 is 17 amino acids long. This CDR3 reads CASSYPYTAGNTGELFF. The CDR3 DNA follows: TGTGCCAGCAGTTATCCGTACACAGCAGGCAACACCGGGGAGCTGTTTTTT.

This clonotype was recorded a few times. The chain is built from TRBV5-1 and TRBJ2-1, with 7 bases lining up with TRBD2. Germline V gene sequence: CDR1 SGHRS, CDR2 YFSETQ. The CDR3 has 15 residues. V lost 4 bases and J lost 5; bases outside the gene matches: 9. This chain's CDR3 is CASSLPRDYDNEQFF. DNA for the CDR3: TGCGCCAGCAGCCTCCCCCGGGACTACGACAATGAGCAGTTCTTC.

The CDR3 coding sequence is TGTGCCAGCAGCCCCGACGTAAGGGGGCAGACGAACACTGAAGCTTTCTTT. Translated, it gives CASSPDVRGQTNTEAFF. The chain joins TRBV4-2 to TRBJ1-1; 7 bases line up with TRBD1. This CDR3 comprises 17 residues. Per the germline V gene, CDR1 is LGHNA and CDR2 is YNFKEQ. V was clipped by 4 bases and J by 1 base; unmatched bases: 12.

There are many counts of this clonotype. V usage is TRBV7-6 and J usage is TRBJ2-1; D ambiguous. The germline V and J ends were trimmed by 2 bases and 6 bases, with 14 bases remaining between them. Germline V lookup: CDR1 SGHVS, CDR2 FNYEAQ. The CDR3 sequence is 15 residues long. The DNA for the CDR3 is TGTGCCAGCAGCTTAAATTTGGGCAAAGTCAATGAGCAGTTCTTC. This encodes CASSLNLGKVNEQFF.

This clonotype was recorded a few times. This rearrangement joins TRBV18 to TRBJ2-2, with unresolved D. CDR1 is KGHSH, CDR2 LQKENI, per germline. Trimming took 1 base from V and 2 from J, leaving 8 bases between them. This CDR3 spans 15 amino acids. CDR3 residues: CASSPRQPNTGELFF. In nucleotides, the CDR3 is TGTGCCAGCTCACCACGGCAGCCAAACACCGGGGAGCTGTTTTTT.

This clonotype was counted only a few times. The rearrangement joins TRBV5-1 to TRBJ2-7; maybe TRBD1 (6 bases). V was cut by 2 bases and J by 1 base, with 13 bases left in between. This CDR3 is built from 15 residues. Germline CDR1 is SGHRS and CDR2 is YFSETQ. The CDR3 loop is CASSFLDSLSYEQYF. The CDR3 DNA sequence: TGCGCCAGCAGCTTTCTGGACAGCCTATCCTACGAGCAGTACTTC.

V is TRBV2 and J is TRBJ1-1; TRBD1 is a possible D gene (5 bases). Germline V CDR1 and CDR2: SNHLY, FYNNEI. The CDR3 contains 13 residues. V was clipped by 4 bases and J by 4 bases, with 10 bases between them. DNA for the CDR3: TGTGCCAGCAGTGGGGGCAGAGCCACTGAAGCTTTCTTT. It encodes CASSGGRATEAFF.

The chain couples TRBV4-2 to TRBJ2-1, with D unclear. The CDR3 has 14 residues. Per the germline V gene, CDR1 is LGHNA and CDR2 is YNFKEQ. Trimming took 7 bases from V and 0 from J, leaving 10 bases between them. The CDR3 protein is CASMNDLSYNEQFF. CDR3 DNA sequence: TGTGCCAGCATGAACGACCTCTCCTACAATGAGCAGTTCTTC.

Ten or more counts support this clonotype. V is TRBV11-2 and J is TRBJ1-4, with D maybe TRBD1 (5 bases). The CDR3 is 17 residues long. Trimming took off 7 bases at V and 4 bases at J, with 22 bases between the two ends. CDR1 SGHAT and CDR2 FQNNGV come from the germline V gene. CDR3 residues: CASTKGLQGDLNEKLFF. The DNA for the CDR3 is TGTGCCAGCACCAAAGGGCTCCAGGGCGATCTTAATGAAAAACTGTTTTTT.

J is TRBJ2-4 and V is TRBV1; whether TRBD2, the table's D call, matches the DNA was not checked. TRBV1 is flagged as a pseudogene. The CDR3 totals 19 residues. CDR3 nucleotides: TGCACCAGCAGCCCTCACGCTAGCGGGGGGTCTTATCCCAAAAACATTCAGTACTTC. The encoded protein is CTSSPHASGGSYPKNIQYF.

This clonotype showed up just a few times. V usage is TRBV5-5 and J usage is TRBJ1-4; D gene unclear. The CDR3 is 12 residues long. Germline V gene lookup returns CDR1 SGHKS and CDR2 YYEKEE (reference sequence). V lost 5 bases and J lost 7, with 9 bases in between. CDR3 DNA sequence: TGTGCCAGCAGAACAGAGGGTGAAAAACTGTTTTTT. The encoded protein is CASRTEGEKLFF.

The chain is built from TRBV7-8 and TRBJ2-5; 7 bases align to TRBD1. Per the germline V gene, CDR1 is SGHVS and CDR2 is FQNEAQ. CDR3 size: 14 residues. V lost 2 bases and J lost 1; bases outside the gene matches: 1. The CDR3 sequence is CASSLRDSQETQYF. The CDR3 DNA reads as TGTGCCAGCAGCTTAAGGGACAGCCAAGAGACCCAGTACTTC.

This chain connects TRBV12-3 or TRBV12-4 to TRBJ2-7, with 7 positions matching TRBD1. There are 12 residues in the CDR3. Trimming cost V 8 bases and J 3 bases; bases outside gene matches: 4. The CDR3 loop is CASGAGGYEQYF. The CDR3 DNA is TGTGCCAGCGGGGCAGGGGGCTACGAGCAGTACTTC.

V usage is TRBV28 and J usage is TRBJ2-2; D possibly uses TRBD1 or TRBD2 (7 bases each). V lost 3 bases, J lost 1 base, and 12 bases lay in between. Per the germline V gene, CDR1 is MDHEN and CDR2 is SYDVKM. This CDR3 has 16 amino acids. The CDR3 region is CASSFRRGGNTGELFF. The CDR3 bases are TGTGCCAGCAGTTTCCGCAGGGGGGGGAACACCGGGGAGCTGTTTTTT.

V usage is TRBV29-1 and J usage is TRBJ1-1, with 7 positions matching TRBD1. CDR1 SQVTM and CDR2 ANQGSEA come from the germline V gene. The CDR3 contains 12 residues. The junction had 6 bases not matched to a gene; V was cut back by 7 bases and J by 4 bases. CDR3 region: CSDLRGSTEAFF. The CDR3 DNA sequence: TGCAGCGACCTCAGGGGGAGCACTGAAGCTTTCTTT. The variable domain in full, with the rest retrieved from reference TRBV29-1 and TRBJ1-1, is SAVISQKPSRDICQRGTSLTIQCQVDSQVTMMFWYRQQPGQSLTLIATANQGSEATYESGFVIDKFPISRPNLTFSTLTVSNMSPEDSSIYLCSDLRGSTEAFFGQGTRLTVV.

The chain couples TRBV28 to TRBJ2-5, with TRBD2 identical over 9 bases. V lost 6 bases, J lost 5 bases, and 10 bases stayed unmatched. CDR1 is MDHEN, CDR2 SYDVKM, per germline. CDR3 length equals 15 residues. DNA of the CDR3: TGTGCCAGCAGAAAACGGCTAGCGGGAAGGGAGACCCAGTACTTC. Protein: CASRKRLAGRETQYF.

This clonotype was detected only a few times. V usage is TRBV29-1 and J usage is TRBJ1-4; no firm D call. The CDR3 length is 11 residues. Germline lookup yields CDR1 SQVTM and CDR2 ANQGSEA. V was cut by 2 bases and J by 5 bases, with 3 bases left in between. The DNA of the CDR3 is TGCAGCGTTGAATGGAATGAAAAACTGTTTTTT. Amino acid sequence: CSVEWNEKLFF.

V usage is TRBV24-1 and J usage is TRBJ2-1; D perhaps matches TRBD2 (6 bases). Per the germline V gene, CDR1 is KGHDR and CDR2 is SFDVKD. Trimming removed 3 bases from V and 5 bases from J, with 13 bases in between. CDR3 length: 15 amino acids. This CDR3 is CATSDLGGRNNEQFF. The CDR3 DNA reads TGTGCCACCAGTGATCTCGGGGGACGAAACAATGAGCAGTTCTTC.